This T cell receptor beta chain was retrieved from a study of T cell responses to AZD1222 COVID-19 vaccine (dated by TCRdb to about 2021). With regard to the full study: AZD1222 recipients whose second dose came at about 4 weeks and those whose second dose came at about 12 weeks were combined into one group, since spike-specific TCR depth and breadth did not differ between the two schedules. Trial participants were enrolled by age into 18-55, 56-69 and 70-plus year subgroups, with about 150, 28 and 57 TCR-sequenced participants respectively. TCR sequencing covered 233 trial participants: about 210 given two doses of AZD1222 and around 26 given two doses of MenACWY control vaccine. Results and caveats for the whole study, not just this receptor: Vaccine-associated CD4 TCRs spanned the whole spike protein, with dominant responses in regions 160-218 and 743-854. Only a handful of AZD1222 recipients were SARS-CoV-2 seropositive at baseline, limiting conclusions about previously exposed vaccinees. In the small 56-69-year group, the increase in depth fell short of significance, most likely because of low power. After two AZD1222 doses, spike-specific TCR breadth and depth were significantly higher than at day 0 and than in MenACWY recipients. Most participants were white British and females outnumbered males, and the authors suggested that clonal diversity may have been underestimated. Because no day 14 peak-response samples were available, repertoires were characterized only after the peak T cell response. Epitopes outside the regions mutated in the B.1.351 and B.1.1.7 variants were reportedly recognized by nearly half of the unique spike-specific TCRs.

Cut back by 6 bases and 6 bases, the V and J ends lie 11 bases apart. Counted from cysteine to phenylalanine, this CDR3 has 12 amino acids. Just the 36-base CDR3 DNA is kept, in frame starting at base 1. Per the germline V gene, ENHRY is the CDR1 and SYGVKD is the CDR2. Remarks on this clone: What this receptor recognizes is not known. No quality values exist for individual bases; no much larger clone is one base distant.

The CDR3 regions of human TCRbeta chains were analyzed by immunosequencing. For the original study's pipeline: Repertoire TCRs were checked for matches against a reference library of SARS-CoV-2-specific TCRs that had been generated using the MIRA antigen-specificity platform. Breadth was defined as the fraction of unique TCRs that were SARS-CoV-2-associated, and depth was defined as the fraction of total T cells that were SARS-CoV-2-associated. Using the MIRA data, every spike-specific TCR was mapped to the spike region that the TCR reacted to and assigned to either a CD4 or a CD8 class. Log10-transformed breadth and depth values were compared by one-way ANOVA with Sidak's multiple comparisons tests. The table was pulled from immuneACCESS by TCRdb, which kept in-frame rearrangements only. Such tables lose some clones; where checked, under half of the loss comes from unresolved V genes, and the rest has no known cause. The DNA gave D and trimming, while V, J and clone size come from that table. The sample table records fewer than 110,000 clones; 75% to 90% of these occur just once. 3.5% to 5% of the sample lies in the top ten.

The sample's time point label, decoded: baseline before first vaccination. Vaccinee samples were obtained from the UK trials COV001 and COV002, which included a single-blind randomized controlled phase 2/3 trial of AZD1222 (ChAdOx1 nCoV-19) in healthy adults. For TCRbeta chain sequencing, PBMC samples were collected from trial participants at day 0 and at day 28 after the second dose. Specimen: peripheral blood, collected on day 0 of AZD1222 vaccination. This TCR derives from an adult in good health. The receptor chain draws on TRBV10-3 and TRBJ1-2; tentative D gene TRBD1, with 6 bases matching. In nucleotides, the sequence is TGTGCCATCAGCGAGGGGGACCATGGCTACACCTTC. This encodes CAISEGDHGYTF.